This TCR beta chain appears in the sequencing data of a study of blood T cell repertoires in COVID-19. Clones were sequenced by immunoSEQ multiplex PCR, and TCRdb holds only the in-frame ones, with some missing. The table shows around 200,000 clones, with 86% occurring only once. Germline-derived CDR1 and CDR2 are GTSNPN and SVGIG (reference sequence). The CDR3 covers 13 residues. V was trimmed by 0 bases and J by 5 bases, leaving 10 bases between them. This rearrangement joins TRBV30 to TRBJ1-1, with a possible D match to TRBD1 (6 bases). The receptor was derived from a man aged 65 to 85 with active or convalescent COVID-19. The source material was peripheral blood. The DNA of the CDR3 is TGTGCCTGGAGTGTAACCAGGGGTACTGAAGCTTTCTTT. This translates into CAWSVTRGTEAFF.